A single T cell receptor beta chain is shown here with its context. The data are from a study of shared T cell receptors in the human thymus. CDR1 is SGHRS and CDR2 is YFSETQ in the germline V gene. The V and J ends lost 2 bases and 7 bases respectively, with 10 bases between them. The CDR3 runs 13 residues. Produced via immunoSEQ multiplex PCR; TCRdb's table is partial and in-frame only. The data hold about 730,000 clones, with 70% to 90% observed a single time. The data also belong to a second study, concerning human thymus T cells.

This clonotype was obtained from a girl under three years old with a congenital heart defect. The specimen sequenced was thymocytes. The chain is built from TRBV5-1 and TRBJ2-1; D is possibly TRBD1 (6 bases). For the CDR3, the DNA is TGCGCCAGCAGCTTACCAGGGGATAATGAGCAGTTCTTC. Translating it yields CASSLPGDNEQFF. Complete variable domain (other parts from reference TRBV5-1 and TRBJ2-1): KAGVTQTPRYLIKTRGQQVTLSCSPISGHRSVSWYQQTPGQGLQFLFEYFSETQRNKGNFPGRFSGRQFSNSRSEMNVSTLELGDSALYLCASSLPGDNEQFFGPGTRLTVL.